This entry is about one T cell receptor (beta chain). Its antigen remains unknown. This sample is drawn from a study of T cell repertoires in cytomegalovirus infection. TCRdb reprocessed the reads with MiXCR, giving one entry per CDR3 protein. The sample comprises about 37,000 distinct CDR3 sequences, about 54% of which are singletons, and around nine tenths rests with the top ten. The sequencing here drew on CD8+ T cells from cultured PBMCs, taken from culture after CMV antigen stimulation. This clonotype originated in a human donor in good health (CMV status not recorded). Some clones in this sample may be carry-over from other donors' samples.

Written as DNA, the CDR3 is TGTGCCAGCAGCCAAGGGAAGGCGGGGGAGGATGGCGAGCAGTACTTC. This sequence encodes CASSQGKAGEDGEQYF. This chain joins TRBV27 and TRBJ2-7, with 7 bases aligning to TRBD2. The CDR3 length is 16 residues. V trimming: 6 bases; J trimming: 6 bases; junction bases outside the gene matches: 17. Germline lookup yields CDR1 MNHEY and CDR2 SMNVEV (reference sequence).